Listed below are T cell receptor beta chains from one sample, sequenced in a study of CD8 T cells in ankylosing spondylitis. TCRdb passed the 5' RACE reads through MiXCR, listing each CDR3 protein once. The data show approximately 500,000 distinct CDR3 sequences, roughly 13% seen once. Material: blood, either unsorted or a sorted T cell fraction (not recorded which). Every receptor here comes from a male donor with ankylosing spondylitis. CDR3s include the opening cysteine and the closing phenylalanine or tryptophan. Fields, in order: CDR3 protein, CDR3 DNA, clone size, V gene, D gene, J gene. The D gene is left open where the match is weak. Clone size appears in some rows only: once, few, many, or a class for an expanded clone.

CDR3aa: CASSSRQPVPLPDTQYF; CDR3nt: TGTGCCAGCAGTTCCCGGCAACCCGTACCCCTCCCAGATACGCAGTATTTT; abundance: few; v_gene: TRBV28; d_gene: NA; j_gene: TRBJ2-3
CDR3aa: CASSPDREGKRYEQYF; CDR3nt: TGTGCCAGCAGTCCCGACAGGGAAGGAAAACGGTACGAGCAGTACTTC; abundance: few; v_gene: TRBV7-9; d_gene: TRBD1; j_gene: TRBJ2-7
CDR3aa: CASSHGGGRAYNEQFF; CDR3nt: TGTGCCAGCAGCCACGGGGGGGGCAGGGCCTACAATGAGCAGTTCTTC; abundance: few; v_gene: TRBV5-5; d_gene: TRBD2; j_gene: TRBJ2-1
CDR3aa: CSVPNTPGQDNYGYTF; CDR3nt: TGCAGCGTTCCCAACACGCCGGGACAGGATAACTATGGCTACACCTTC; abundance: NA; v_gene: TRBV29-1; d_gene: TRBD1; j_gene: TRBJ1-2
CDR3aa: CSAAGSTDTQYF; CDR3nt: TGCAGTGCTGCTGGGAGTACAGATACGCAGTATTTT; abundance: few; v_gene: TRBV20-1; d_gene: NA; j_gene: TRBJ2-3
CDR3aa: CASSSDEWSNQPQHF; CDR3nt: TGTGCCAGCAGCTCAGACGAATGGAGCAATCAGCCCCAGCATTTT; abundance: few; v_gene: TRBV7-9; d_gene: NA; j_gene: TRBJ1-5
CDR3aa: CASSPVEVSNQPQHF; CDR3nt: TGTGCCAGCAGCCCGGTTGAGGTTAGCAATCAGCCCCAGCATTTT; abundance: NA; v_gene: TRBV7-8; d_gene: NA; j_gene: TRBJ1-5
CDR3aa: CASSSPPGPTGELFF; CDR3nt: TGTGCCAGCAGCTCCCCCCCAGGTCCCACCGGGGAGCTGTTTTTT; abundance: few; v_gene: TRBV7-2; d_gene: NA; j_gene: TRBJ2-2
CDR3aa: CASSLSGKASYNEQFF; CDR3nt: TGTGCCAGCAGTTTGTCCGGAAAGGCCTCCTACAATGAGCAGTTCTTC; abundance: few; v_gene: TRBV28; d_gene: NA; j_gene: TRBJ2-1
CDR3aa: CASIEESNQPQHF; CDR3nt: TGTGCCAGCATTGAAGAGAGCAATCAGCCCCAGCATTTT; abundance: NA; v_gene: TRBV2; d_gene: NA; j_gene: TRBJ1-5
CDR3aa: CASSLRTGGDYGYTF; CDR3nt: TGTGCCAGCTCACTACGGACAGGGGGTGACTATGGCTACACCTTC; abundance: NA; v_gene: TRBV18; d_gene: TRBD1; j_gene: TRBJ1-2
CDR3aa: CATSDRQVDQPQHF; CDR3nt: TGTGCCACCAGTGACCGACAGGTAGATCAGCCCCAGCATTTT; abundance: few; v_gene: TRBV24-1; d_gene: NA; j_gene: TRBJ1-5
CDR3aa: CAWSGGRETQYF; CDR3nt: TGTGCCTGGAGCGGGGGTCGGGAGACCCAGTACTTC; abundance: NA; v_gene: TRBV30; d_gene: NA; j_gene: TRBJ2-5
CDR3aa: CASSRYDEQFF; CDR3nt: TGCGCCAGCAGCCGATACGATGAGCAGTTCTTC; abundance: many; v_gene: TRBV5-1; d_gene: NA; j_gene: TRBJ2-1
CDR3aa: CASSFGTGGYYNEQFF; CDR3nt: TGTGCCAGCAGTTTTGGGACAGGGGGGTACTACAATGAGCAGTTCTTC; abundance: NA; v_gene: TRBV12-3/TRBV12-4; d_gene: TRBD1; j_gene: TRBJ2-1
CDR3aa: CATSDFYYGYTF; CDR3nt: TGTGCCACCAGTGATTTTTACTATGGCTACACCTTC; abundance: few; v_gene: TRBV24-1; d_gene: NA; j_gene: TRBJ1-2
CDR3aa: CATSEAGAYNEQFF; CDR3nt: TGTGCCACCAGTGAGGCGGGAGCCTACAATGAGCAGTTCTTC; abundance: many; v_gene: TRBV24-1; d_gene: TRBD2; j_gene: TRBJ2-1
CDR3aa: CASIPSGGQASNQPQHF; CDR3nt: TGTGCCAGTATCCCCTCTGGGGGACAGGCTAGCAATCAGCCCCAGCATTTT; abundance: NA; v_gene: TRBV19; d_gene: TRBD1; j_gene: TRBJ1-5
CDR3aa: CASSLGPAGGTDTQYF; CDR3nt: TGTGCCAGCAGCTTAGGACCAGCGGGAGGCACAGATACGCAGTATTTT; abundance: NA; v_gene: TRBV7-9; d_gene: TRBD2; j_gene: TRBJ2-3
CDR3aa: CASKGPTGELFF; CDR3nt: TGTGCTAGTAAAGGTCCGACCGGGGAGCTGTTTTTT; abundance: many; v_gene: TRBV12-5; d_gene: NA; j_gene: TRBJ2-2
CDR3aa: CASSEIDSYEQYF; CDR3nt: TGTGCCAGCAGTGAGATAGATTCCTACGAGCAGTACTTC; abundance: few; v_gene: TRBV2; d_gene: NA; j_gene: TRBJ2-7
CDR3aa: CSASDPSRDSPLHF; CDR3nt: TGCAGTGCTAGTGACCCCTCTAGGGATTCACCCCTCCACTTT; abundance: many; v_gene: TRBV20-1; d_gene: NA; j_gene: TRBJ1-6
CDR3aa: CSVTPTGGELFF; CDR3nt: TGCAGCGTTACCCCAACGGGCGGGGAGCTGTTTTTT; abundance: few; v_gene: TRBV29-1; d_gene: NA; j_gene: TRBJ2-2
CDR3aa: CAISGVTGGNTDTQYF; CDR3nt: TGTGCCATCAGTGGTGTAACTGGGGGGAACACAGATACGCAGTATTTT; abundance: NA; v_gene: TRBV10-3; d_gene: NA; j_gene: TRBJ2-3
CDR3aa: CASSRAQAGGTEAFF; CDR3nt: TGCGCCAGCAGCCGAGCACAGGCAGGGGGCACTGAAGCTTTCTTT; abundance: NA; v_gene: TRBV4-1; d_gene: TRBD1; j_gene: TRBJ1-1
CDR3aa: CASSYSSGNYNEQFF; CDR3nt: TGTGCCAGCAGTTACTCTAGCGGGAACTACAATGAGCAGTTCTTC; abundance: NA; v_gene: TRBV6-5; d_gene: TRBD2; j_gene: TRBJ2-1
CDR3aa: CASSQLLANYGYTF; CDR3nt: TGTGCCAGCAGCCAACTTCTCGCTAACTATGGCTACACCTTC; abundance: NA; v_gene: TRBV4-2; d_gene: NA; j_gene: TRBJ1-2
CDR3aa: CASSLDAETHGTQYF; CDR3nt: TGTGCCAGCAGCTTGGACGCCGAAACCCATGGGACCCAGTACTTC; abundance: few; v_gene: TRBV7-7; d_gene: NA; j_gene: TRBJ2-5
CDR3aa: CASSQRGTSGRGLDIQYF; CDR3nt: TGTGCCAGCAGCCAGAGGGGGACTAGCGGGAGAGGGTTGGACATTCAGTACTTC; abundance: NA; v_gene: TRBV7-8; d_gene: TRBD2; j_gene: TRBJ2-4
CDR3aa: CASSPWASQETQYF; CDR3nt: TGTGCCAGCAGCCCATGGGCTAGTCAAGAGACCCAGTACTTC; abundance: NA; v_gene: TRBV3-1; d_gene: NA; j_gene: TRBJ2-5
CDR3aa: CATSVRENYGYTF; CDR3nt: TGTGCCACCAGCGTCCGGGAGAACTATGGCTACACCTTC; abundance: few; v_gene: TRBV15; d_gene: NA; j_gene: TRBJ1-2
CDR3aa: CSALAGGTDTQYF; CDR3nt: TGCAGTGCGCTAGCGGGAGGAACAGATACGCAGTATTTT; abundance: many; v_gene: TRBV20-1; d_gene: TRBD2; j_gene: TRBJ2-3
CDR3aa: CASSPVTGQPPHF; CDR3nt: TGTGCCAGCAGCCCGGTCACCGGTCAGCCCCCGCATTTT; abundance: NA; v_gene: TRBV2; d_gene: NA; j_gene: TRBJ1-5
CDR3aa: CASSYSSSRHQPQHF; CDR3nt: TGTGCCAGCAGTTACTCGAGTTCTCGACATCAGCCCCAGCATTTT; abundance: NA; v_gene: TRBV6-2/TRBV6-3; d_gene: NA; j_gene: TRBJ1-5
CDR3aa: CASRRTSGSNEQFF; CDR3nt: TGCGCCAGCAGGAGGACTAGCGGGAGCAATGAGCAGTTCTTC; abundance: NA; v_gene: TRBV10-1; d_gene: TRBD2; j_gene: TRBJ2-1
CDR3aa: CSARGRAAFYF; CDR3nt: TGCAGTGCTAGAGGGCGGGCTGCTTTTTACTTC; abundance: NA; v_gene: TRBV20-1; d_gene: NA; j_gene: TRBJ1-2
CDR3aa: CASSQDGNNQPQHF; CDR3nt: TGTGCCAGCAGCCAAGACGGGAACAATCAGCCCCAGCATTTT; abundance: many; v_gene: TRBV11-2; d_gene: NA; j_gene: TRBJ1-5
CDR3aa: CASSLTEGSNQPQHF; CDR3nt: TGTGCCAGCAGTTTAACGGAGGGGAGCAATCAGCCCCAGCATTTT; abundance: NA; v_gene: TRBV12-3/TRBV12-4; d_gene: NA; j_gene: TRBJ1-5
CDR3aa: CASTLGGVAFF; CDR3nt: TGTGCCAGCACATTGGGGGGTGTAGCTTTCTTT; abundance: few; v_gene: TRBV12-3/TRBV12-4; d_gene: NA; j_gene: TRBJ1-1
CDR3aa: CASSGRGSGRAYEQYF; CDR3nt: TGTGCCAGCAGCGGACGAGGGAGCGGGAGGGCCTACGAGCAGTACTTC; abundance: NA; v_gene: TRBV7-2; d_gene: TRBD2; j_gene: TRBJ2-7
CDR3aa: CASSQGPDTQYF; CDR3nt: TGCGCCAGCAGCCAAGGCCCAGATACGCAGTATTTT; abundance: many; v_gene: TRBV5-1; d_gene: NA; j_gene: TRBJ2-3
CDR3aa: CASSFFQGQNTEAFF; CDR3nt: TGCGCCAGCAGCTTCTTCCAGGGGCAGAACACTGAAGCTTTCTTT; abundance: NA; v_gene: TRBV5-1; d_gene: NA; j_gene: TRBJ1-1
CDR3aa: CAISTGGTNEQFF; CDR3nt: TGTGCCATCAGTACAGGGGGCACGAATGAGCAGTTCTTC; abundance: NA; v_gene: TRBV10-3; d_gene: TRBD1; j_gene: TRBJ2-1